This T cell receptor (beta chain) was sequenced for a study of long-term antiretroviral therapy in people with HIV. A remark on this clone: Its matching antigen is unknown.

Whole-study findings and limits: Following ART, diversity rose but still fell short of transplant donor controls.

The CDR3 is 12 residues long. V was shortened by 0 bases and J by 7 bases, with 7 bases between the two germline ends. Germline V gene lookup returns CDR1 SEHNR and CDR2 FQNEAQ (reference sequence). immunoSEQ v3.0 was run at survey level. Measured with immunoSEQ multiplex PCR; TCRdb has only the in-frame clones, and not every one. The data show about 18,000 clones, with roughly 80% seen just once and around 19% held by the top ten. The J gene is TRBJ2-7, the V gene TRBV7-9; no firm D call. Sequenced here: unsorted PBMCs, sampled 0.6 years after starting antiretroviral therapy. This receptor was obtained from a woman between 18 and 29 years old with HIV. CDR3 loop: CASSLAFGEQYF. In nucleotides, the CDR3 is TGTGCCAGCAGCTTAGCGTTCGGAGAGCAGTACTTC.